Each of the 26 T cell receptor beta chains below was sequenced from the same sample in a study of T cells in Graves' hyperthyroidism and ophthalmopathy. The TCR beta CDR3 regions underwent amplification using RNA transcripts as the source. HTBI primers were employed in a first-round RT-PCR of the TCR CDR3. TCRdb re-derived calls from the multiplex PCR reads in MiXCR, one entry per CDR3 protein. Here the sample spans roughly 380,000 distinct CDR3 sequences, roughly an eighth being singletons. Material: blood. These receptors all come from a woman aged 18-35 years with Graves' hyperthyroidism.

This clonotype was seen at least ten times. V usage is TRBV6-1 and J usage is TRBJ2-5; TRBD1 aligns across 10 bases. The CDR3 loop spans 13 amino acids. The germline V gene encodes CDR1 MNHNS and CDR2 SASEGT. Unmatched junction bases numbered 6, after V lost 10 bases and J lost 4 bases. Here the CDR3 DNA reads TGTGCCATCGGGACAGGGGCAGGAGAGACCCAGTACTTC. This encodes CAIGTGAGETQYF.

The V gene is TRBV28, the J gene TRBJ1-2, with D tentatively TRBD1 (6 bases). The CDR3 runs to 15 residues. Germline CDR1 is MDHEN and CDR2 is SYDVKM. V was shortened by 6 bases and J by 5 bases, with 19 bases between the two germline ends. CDR3 protein: CASSLTGGREYGYTF. The CDR3, as DNA: TGTGCCAGCAGCTTGACAGGTGGAAGGGAGTATGGCTACACCTTC.

Ten or more counts support this clonotype. The chain couples TRBV9 to TRBJ2-7; 14 nucleotides line up with TRBD2. The CDR3 loop spans 16 amino acids. With V trimmed by 3 bases and J by 6 bases, 8 bases remained unmatched. The germline V gene encodes CDR1 SGDLS and CDR2 YYNGEE. CDR3 protein: CASSAGTSGRTSEQYF. The CDR3 DNA reads TGTGCCAGCAGCGCAGGGACTAGCGGGAGAACCTCCGAGCAGTACTTC.

This clonotype was found many times. CDR3 amino acids: CASSFTGAGVGVEQFF. CDR3 coding DNA: TGTGCCAGCAGTTTTACTGGAGCTGGGGTTGGGGTTGAGCAGTTCTTC. J is TRBJ2-1 and V is TRBV28; D call uncertain. The CDR3 length is 16 residues. Germline-derived CDR1 and CDR2 are MDHEN and SYDVKM. Trimming removed 3 bases from V and 9 bases from J, with 21 bases in between. The entire variable domain, with the rest obtained from reference TRBV28 and TRBJ2-1, is as follows: DVKVTQSSRYLVKRTGEKVFLECVQDMDHENMFWYRQDPGLGLRLIYFSYDVKMKEKGDIPEGYSVSREKKERFSLILESASTNQTSMYLCASSFTGAGVGVEQFFGPGTRLTVL.

The chain combines TRBV9 with TRBJ2-2, with no clear D. The CDR3 loop spans 15 amino acids. CDR1 SGDLS and CDR2 YYNGEE come from the germline V gene. V lost 8 bases and J 0 bases, leaving 14 bases between the germline ends. Written as DNA, the CDR3 is TGTGCCAGTGCAGGACGGGTCTCGAACACCGGGGAGCTGTTTTTT. Translating gives CASAGRVSNTGELFF.

This clonotype was seen a handful of times. This chain uses TRBV4-1 with TRBJ2-2; D may be TRBD1 (6 bases). Germline loops: CDR1 MGHRA, CDR2 YSYEKL. Trimming shortened V by 1 base and J by 8 bases, and 14 bases separated the two germline ends. The CDR3 runs 15 residues. CDR3 nucleotides: TGCGCCAGCAGCCAAGGACCCAGGGGAACTGGGGAGCTGTTTTTT. It yields the protein CASSQGPRGTGELFF.

The rearrangement uses TRBV20-1 and TRBJ2-2; D gene ambiguous. The CDR3 extends over 13 amino acids. In germline, CDR1 is DFQATT, CDR2 SNEGSKA (reference sequence). The ends were cut back, 3 bases at V and 4 bases at J, with 9 bases in the middle. The CDR3 is CSASDTSTGELFF. The CDR3 region has the DNA TGCAGTGCTAGTGACACCAGCACCGGGGAGCTGTTTTTT.

This clonotype was seen ten or more times. The junction departs from the called germline gene at one end, perhaps through a read error. V usage is TRBV10-3 and J usage is TRBJ2-7; 10 bases line up with TRBD2. The CDR3 has 14 residues. CDR1 and CDR2 from the germline V gene are ENHRY and SYGVKD. The CDR3 is CAIREREGGYEQYF. CDR3 coding DNA: TGTGCCATCCGTGAGCGGGAGGGGGGTTACGAGCAGTACTTC.

This clonotype was detected a few times. A junction end diverges from the germline sequence, so it may reflect a read error. The chain links TRBV5-1 to TRBJ2-3, with TRBD2 identical over 7 bases. Per the germline V gene, CDR1 is SGHRS and CDR2 is YFSETQ. This CDR3 region has 15 residues. The CDR3 coding sequence is TGCGCCAGCAGGTTGGGACTACCTCTTTCAGATACGCAGTATTTT. Its translation: CASRLGLPLSDTQYF.

This clonotype came up many times. The V and J genes are TRBV20-1 and TRBJ2-7, with D possibly TRBD2 on 5 matching bases. The length of the CDR3 is 14 residues. From germline, CDR1 is DFQATT and CDR2 SNEGSKA (reference sequence). V lost 4 bases and J lost 1, with 14 bases in between. The CDR3 sequence: CSANRPSGSYEQYF. The CDR3 nucleotides are TGCAGTGCTAATAGGCCCTCGGGGTCCTACGAGCAGTACTTC.

The V call is TRBV28, the J call TRBJ1-2, with D possibly being TRBD1 (5 bases). V dropped 4 bases and J dropped 6 bases, with 15 bases sitting between them. Germline CDR1 MDHEN, CDR2 SYDVKM. The CDR3 sequence is 14 residues long. CDR3 DNA: TGTGCCAGCAGTTCCCCGGCAGGGCGTCATGGCTACACCTTC. Encoded protein: CASSSPAGRHGYTF.

The sample holds a few counts of this clonotype. The chain joins TRBV19 to TRBJ2-2; 7 positions agree with TRBD2. With 2 bases clipped from V and 7 bases from J, the junction kept 10 bases outside the gene matches. The CDR3 length is 16 residues. Germline-derived CDR1 and CDR2 are LNHDA and SQIVND (reference sequence). In DNA, the CDR3 is TGTGCCAGTAGTATATATCCGGCTAGCGGTAACGGGGAGCTGTTTTTT. It codes for CASSIYPASGNGELFF.

This clonotype has more than one count but fewer than ten. This chain uses TRBV9 with TRBJ2-7; D is tentatively TRBD1 or TRBD2 (5 bases each). The CDR3 totals 16 residues. Germline V gene sequence: CDR1 SGDLS, CDR2 YYNGEE. Trimming shortened V by 2 bases and J by 4 bases, and 19 bases separated the two germline ends. The CDR3 DNA is TGTGCCAGCAGCGTCTCCGACCGGGACGACGGGTACGAGCAGTACTTC. This gives the protein CASSVSDRDDGYEQYF.

Many counts were recorded for this clonotype. The V and J genes are TRBV6-1 and TRBJ1-6, with a weak D call TRBD1 (6 bases). CDR3 size: 18 residues. V lost 3 bases, J lost 0 bases, and 15 bases lay in between. From germline, CDR1 is MNHNS and CDR2 SASEGT. CDR3 nucleotides: TGTGCCAGCAGTGACTCAGGACAGCGTGGCTCCTATAATTCACCCCTCCACTTT. This encodes CASSDSGQRGSYNSPLHF.

This clonotype was detected a few times. The CDR3 region is CASSQASGRPHEQYF. The CDR3 nucleotides are TGTGCCAGCAGCCAGGCCAGCGGGAGACCCCACGAGCAGTACTTC. The chain is built from TRBV3-1 and TRBJ2-7, with TRBD2 identical over 8 bases. With V trimmed by 3 bases and J by 5 bases, 9 bases remained unmatched. This CDR3 spans 15 amino acids. Germline V gene sequence: CDR1 LGHDT, CDR2 YNNKEL (reference sequence).

This clonotype was recorded at least ten times. The gene calls are TRBV12-3 or TRBV12-4 and TRBJ1-1; D possibly corresponds to TRBD1 (5 bases). This CDR3 is built from 14 residues. V lost 6 bases and J lost 6, with 17 bases in between. CDR3 sequence: CASRPSVGGAEAFF. The CDR3 nucleotides are TGTGCCAGCAGACCCTCAGTGGGGGGAGCTGAAGCTTTCTTT.

This clonotype has ten or more counts. The chain's CDR3 is CASSLGTGIEAFF. As DNA, the CDR3 is TGTGCCAGCAGTTTAGGGACAGGGATTGAAGCTTTCTTT. The chain joins TRBV12-3 or TRBV12-4 to TRBJ1-1; TRBD1 matches 8 bases. V was pared by 1 base and J by 7 bases, with 2 bases of the junction left unmatched. The CDR3 length is 13 residues.

This clonotype appeared a few times. This sequence joins TRBV7-8 and TRBJ2-3, with D uncertain. CDR1 and CDR2 from the germline V gene are SGHVS and FQNEAQ. The CDR3 contains 14 residues. Deletions cut 5 bases from V and 4 bases from J, with 13 bases between. CDR3 in amino acids: CASSTLTLPDTQYF. CDR3 bases: TGTGCCAGCAGCACTCTGACCCTACCAGATACGCAGTATTTT.

This clonotype has ten or more counts. CDR3 in amino acids: CASSGSGGPQHF. As DNA, the CDR3 is TGTGCCAGCAGCGGGTCAGGTGGGCCCCAGCATTTT. V is TRBV9 and J is TRBJ1-5; no clear D. CDR3 size: 12 residues. Germline CDR1 SGDLS, CDR2 YYNGEE. With 3 bases removed from V and 9 bases from J, the gap between germline ends came to 10 bases.

The genes are TRBV3-1 and TRBJ1-1, with D possibly TRBD1 on 5 matching bases. V lost 4 bases and J 5 bases, leaving 20 bases between the germline ends. CDR3 length: 16 amino acids. The germline V gene encodes CDR1 LGHDT and CDR2 YNNKEL (reference sequence). This chain's CDR3 is CASSLRGVVGETEAFF. CDR3 DNA sequence: TGTGCCAGCAGCCTGAGGGGTGTCGTGGGGGAAACTGAAGCTTTCTTT.

The chain recombines TRBV3-1 with TRBJ2-1; 13 nucleotides line up with TRBD2. Trimming at V came to 4 bases and at J to 8 bases, leaving 8 bases not matched to a gene. Looked up from germline, CDR1 is LGHDT and CDR2 is YNNKEL (reference sequence). This CDR3 contains 16 residues. The CDR3 is CASSPRLAGGPHEQFF. The CDR3 DNA is TGTGCCAGCAGCCCTCGACTAGCGGGAGGTCCTCATGAGCAGTTCTTC.

This clonotype has at least ten counts. The chain combines TRBV11-2 with TRBJ2-7; 8 positions agree with TRBD2. Germline V CDR1 and CDR2: SGHAT, FQNNGV. The V and J ends lost 5 bases and 0 bases, in that order; junction bases with no gene match: 9. The CDR3 runs 16 residues. CDR3 in amino acids: CASSRSLAGSSYEQYF. The CDR3 region has the DNA TGTGCCAGCAGCCGATCCCTAGCGGGTAGCTCCTACGAGCAGTACTTC.

This clonotype occurred many times. The V gene is TRBV6-2 or TRBV6-3, the J gene TRBJ2-1, with 9 bases matching TRBD2. Germline-derived CDR1 and CDR2 are MNHEY and SVGEGT. This CDR3 is 15 amino acids long. Germline trimming cut 6 bases from V and 5 bases from J; bases unmatched to any gene: 8. This chain's CDR3 is CASSISSGTNNEQFF. CDR3 DNA: TGTGCCAGCAGCATCTCTAGCGGGACAAACAATGAGCAGTTCTTC.

This clonotype was detected many times. CDR3 sequence: CASSRGQGLLHQPQHF. The DNA of the CDR3 is TGTGCCAGCAGCCGAGGACAGGGTCTCTTGCACCAGCCCCAGCATTTT. This sequence joins TRBV12-3 or TRBV12-4 and TRBJ1-5; 8 positions agree with TRBD1. This CDR3 region has 16 residues. V lost 6 bases, J lost 7 bases, and 14 bases stayed unmatched.

This clonotype came up many times. This chain links TRBV11-2 with TRBJ2-1; no firm D call. The germline V and J ends were trimmed by 5 bases and 7 bases, with 15 bases remaining between them. Germline CDR1 is SGHAT and CDR2 is FQNNGV. This CDR3 has 14 amino acids. CDR3 residues: CASSPGALENEQFF. The CDR3 DNA reads TGTGCCAGCAGCCCCGGAGCATTGGAGAATGAGCAGTTCTTC.

This clonotype appeared many times. The chain has TRBV12-3 or TRBV12-4 and TRBJ2-3, with 9 bases fitting TRBD2. The CDR3 loop spans 16 amino acids. With V trimmed by 6 bases and J by 1 base, 8 bases remained unmatched. CDR3 sequence: CASSGGLAFRTDTQYF. The CDR3 coding sequence is TGTGCCAGCAGCGGAGGACTAGCGTTCCGCACAGATACGCAGTATTTT.